A selection of T cell receptor beta chains follows, all from one sample in a study of blood T cell repertoires in COVID-19. TCRdb's copy holds only in-frame clones and misses some; the assay was immunoSEQ multiplex PCR. This sample carries hundreds of thousands of clones, 85% to 90% of them seen once, and the ten largest clones take around 1.3%. Sample: PBMCs or T cells enriched from blood (not recorded which). All receptors derive from a man aged 25 to 45 who had recovered from COVID-19. Each CDR3 is given without its conserved first and last residue. The order of the fields is V gene, CDR3 protein.

TRBV14,ASSQDAQRNASIYEQY
TRBV7-9,ASSLYRTGTNYGYT
TRBV4-3,ASSRDPGAYEQY
TRBV30,AWSLGGSNQPQH
TRBV5-1,ASSSQDRGEAF
TRBV3-1/TRBV3-2,ASSGHSNTEAF
TRBV5-4,ASSRTSAGDEQF
TRBV28,ASSGWDRAHEQY
TRBV27,ASSLYPPPDTEAF
TRBV5-6,ASSFDPRASEAF
TRBV3-1/TRBV3-2,ASRREKKETQY
TRBV10-1,ASSEAQGQPQH
TRBV27,ASRLQGFSSYEQY
TRBV18,ASSQQGAYNEQF
TRBV24-1,ATSVGGLSYNEQF
TRBV19,ASRTSGEGYTEAF
TRBV4-3,ASSQDRGRGYGYEQY
TRBV7-2,ASSSETRGVENEQF
TRBV7-9,ASSYLAGETGELF
TRBV28,ASSPWQGFFSEHEKLF
TRBV10-1,ASSVRENEQF
TRBV27,ASSLSRRGQNTGELF
TRBV11-2,ASRQSGSSSYEQY
TRBV4-3,ASSQDLTGHLAGGDNEQF
TRBV7-8,ASSPDRGDRRFYEQY
TRBV6-5,ASSRSGAGSPLH
TRBV13,ASSLGQGGGSPLH
TRBV14,ASRPWAGRSEAF
TRBV30,AWSGLDGTDTQY
TRBV9,ASSVDPAGELF
TRBV5-4,ASSYKGAGQPQH
TRBV18,ASSRDSVQETQY
TRBV9,ASSVAGPGSEAF
TRBV5-5,ASSLFGLERPGNEQF